The 4 T cell receptor beta chains below all came from one sample that was sequenced in a study of T cells in Graves' hyperthyroidism and ophthalmopathy. The CDR3 regions of TCR beta were amplified from RNA transcripts. HTBI primers were the set used in a first-round RT-PCR of the TCR CDR3. TCRdb reanalysed the multiplex PCR reads using MiXCR and keeps one entry per CDR3 protein. The profile covers approximately 210,000 distinct CDR3 sequences, with more than 15% appearing a single time and approximately 50% taken by the ten largest. The specimen sequenced was blood. The receptors here all came from a man aged 50-60 years with Graves' hyperthyroidism.

The chain links TRBV4-1 to TRBJ2-7; possibly TRBD2 for D (5 bases). Trimming pared 0 bases from V and 4 bases from J, leaving 13 bases between. The CDR3 has 15 amino acids. Germline V CDR1 and CDR2: MGHRA, YSYEKL. The CDR3 region is CASSQEIVGVYEQYF. As DNA, the CDR3 is TGCGCCAGCAGCCAAGAGATTGTGGGAGTGTACGAGCAGTACTTC.

The chain has TRBV29-1 and TRBJ1-1; maybe TRBD1 (5 bases). Germline V gives CDR1 SQVTM, CDR2 ANQGSEA. Trimming removed 5 bases at V and 1 base at J, with 11 bases between. The CDR3 runs to 13 residues. The CDR3 DNA is TGCAGCGTTATGGGGGGTTGGAACACTGAAGCTTTCTTT. It specifies CSVMGGWNTEAFF.

The chain joins TRBV29-1 to TRBJ2-7; possible D gene TRBD1, 5 bases. The length of the CDR3 is 13 residues. V dropped 5 bases and J dropped 2 bases, with 13 bases sitting between them. Germline V gene sequence: CDR1 SQVTM, CDR2 ANQGSEA. CDR3 DNA: TGCAGCGTTAATTCAGGGATCCCCTACGAGCAGTACTTC. Its protein product is CSVNSGIPYEQYF.

The chain couples TRBV7-9 to TRBJ1-1; TRBD1 matches at 9 bases. V shed 4 bases and J 3 bases; nucleotides not matched to a gene: 9. The germline V gene encodes CDR1 SEHNR and CDR2 FQNEAQ (reference sequence). The CDR3 covers 16 residues. The CDR3 sequence is CASSSITGGTDTEAFF. For the CDR3, the DNA is TGTGCCAGCAGCTCCATTACAGGGGGCACGGACACTGAAGCTTTCTTT.